Here is one T cell receptor (beta chain) with its context. In this sample, this clone turned up a few times. Its cognate antigen has yet to be identified. Base quality data are lacking; no much larger clone is found one base away. Libraries came from the immunoSEQ multiplex PCR assay. The multiplex PCR relied on a mix of 60 forward primers for TCR Vbeta segments and 13 reverse primers for TCR Jbeta segments. The CDR3 region of rearranged TCR beta genes was amplified from genomic DNA by a multiplex PCR assay. On the Illumina HiSeq System, the amplified TCR beta libraries were sequenced as 87-base-pair reads. As for the authors' bioinformatics: A later analysis counted around 72 million unique TCR beta chains across the 666 repertoires, and 9.5 million to 11 million of these chains were shared by at least two donors. A nearest-neighbor algorithm error-corrected the raw reads and collapsed the reads into unique sequences, merging closely related sequences to remove PCR and sequencing errors. CDR3 sequences were aligned to IMGT reference sequences to assign V, D and J gene segments. For a sequence to be retained, a match of at least six nucleotides was required to both a V gene segment and a J gene segment. A rearrangement counted as productive if the CDR3 had no stop codons and remained in frame with V and J, and every other rearrangement counted as non-productive. CDR3 was defined according to IMGT convention as the region running from the second conserved V-encoded cysteine to the conserved J-encoded phenylalanine. The earlier analysis of some 540 of the donors excluded any sequence lacking an unambiguous match to a single V gene segment. An earlier analysis of over 450 of the donors classified V segments as functional when productive rearrangements were above 56.7% and as segregating when the standard deviation between donors was above 5%. A statistical classification framework was built for diagnosing cytomegalovirus status from the catalog of TCR beta chain sequences. A later analysis assigned V and J genes by comparing TCR nucleotide sequences with IMGT/GENE-DB human TR gene sequences. The TCRdist pipeline was used in a later analysis to assign CDR3 sequences and most-parsimonious VDJ recombination scenarios. In a later analysis, every TCR beta chain was defined by the combination of its CDR3 amino acid sequence and its V-gene family, and reads without a unique V-gene family were dropped. To address suspected cross-contamination and a sequencing artifact, a later analysis removed a few hundred highly shared, low-generation-probability nucleotide sequences. In a later analysis, a clonal expansion index was calculated for each public chain from normalized within-repertoire ranks of inferred template counts. In a later analysis, generation probabilities were computed using a VDJ recombination model fitted to out-of-frame rearrangements, and the results were checked against IGoR. A later analysis scored TCR-TCR, TCR-HLA and TCR-CMV co-occurrence with hypergeometric tests, applying a repertoire-size bias correction to TCR pairs. A later analysis estimated false discovery rates by permuting HLA or CMV assignments 20 times. In a later analysis, co-occurring TCRs were grouped using DBSCAN, and TCRdist sequence similarity was added for clustering within HLA-allele-positive subsets. Co-occurrence clustering excluded repertoires with fewer than 30,000 or more than 120,000 public chains, plus five with anomalous nucleotide sharing. The table was pulled from immuneACCESS by TCRdb, which kept in-frame rearrangements only. Such tables lose some clones; where checked, under half of the loss comes from unresolved V genes, and the rest has no known cause. V, J and clone size derive from that table, while D and trimming were established from the DNA sequence. Across this sample there are about 150,000 clones, with 75% to 90% seen only once. Approximately 2% of the sample is taken by the ten largest.

This entry belongs to a study of cytomegalovirus exposure and HLA in healthy donors (TCRdb year 2017). Looking at the study overall: An earlier analysis of roughly 570 of the donors reported about 260 Gb of sequence data and 100 million to 120 million unique TCR beta sequences obtained from about 200 million T cells. About 330 gigabases of sequencing data and around 80 million unique TCR sequences made up an early release that covered approximately 650 HLA-typed donors. An earlier analysis of fewer than 750 of the donors used high-throughput TCR beta sequencing to judge whether each TCR beta V gene segment behaved as functional or pseudogenic. Across roughly 420 genotyped donors of the cohort, an average of approximately 220,000 unique TCR beta nucleotide sequences per donor were sequenced, and around 19% of those sequences were non-productive. Every repertoire in the discovery cohort had been generated on one and the same sequencing platform. Typing coverage varied by locus: 629-630 donors for A, B, C, DRB1 and DQB1; approximately 500 for DQA1; approximately 570 for DPA1; 400 to 480 for DPB1. The later analysis used no new phenotypic data to find candidate immune exposures, relying instead on TCR beta sequences and their occurrence across donors. The study aimed to test whether signatures of past pathogen exposure could be identified by cataloging public T cell receptors. Five DR-DQ haplotypes were treated as single units for association and clustering because of strong linkage in the cohort. The study profiled the T cell repertoires of more than 500 subjects by immunosequencing and related them to cytomegalovirus serostatus. In a later analysis, previously published TCR beta repertoires from hundreds of donors were re-analyzed and high-resolution HLA genotyping was added so that TCR occurrence patterns could be studied. The study combined high-throughput TCR immunosequencing, statistical association of individual TCRs with disease status, and machine learning to predict cytomegalovirus infection status. In a later genetic analysis, genome-wide SNP genotypes for about three fifths of the roughly 670 donors were used, and that subset was treated as a discovery cohort. Donor age, sex, ethnicity and CMV serostatus were compiled alongside the repertoire data. Along with the approximately 650-subject first cohort, a separate validation cohort of approximately 110 different subjects was used. Of the approximately 400 genotyped donors, 65% to 90% fell in the genetic ancestry cluster associated with self-reported Caucasian donors. Class I and class II HLA loci were covered by the typing at four-digit resolution.

In total, roughly 670 healthy bone marrow donors made up the cohort. At the time of sampling, all cohort members were nominally healthy, though unrecorded immune exposures were likely present. The donor was CMV seronegative and belonged to the group of 350 to 400 seronegative cohort members. Every donor gave a peripheral blood sample, and the peripheral blood mononuclear cells from that sample were used for TCR beta sequencing. The Qiagen DNeasy Blood Extraction Kit was used to extract genomic DNA from the blood cell samples. Summary of the overall study and its limitations: Some IMGT-functional V segments, including TRBV6-2 and TRBV6-3, could not be distinguished by the 87-base-pair reads and were therefore excluded. In the study, some 180 TCR beta chains were listed as associated with cytomegalovirus. In this cohort, only TCR beta chains were sequenced, and detectable features were limited by the absence of alpha or paired-chain data. The sequencing pipeline was judged likely to have produced a cluster of highly shared sequence variants as a technical artifact. Three of the identified cytomegalovirus-associated TCR beta chains were confirmed in vitro to be specific for cytomegalovirus antigens. Assigning TCR associations to individual alleles was difficult when HLA alleles, especially DR and DQ, strongly co-occurred. HLA typing was unavailable for some donors at each locus, so association tests used only the typed subset. Some 16 rarely observed V segments, including chromosome 9 orphons, were excluded from the earlier analysis of several hundred of the donors because counts were too low. Linkage disequilibrium might explain the correlated functional status among segregating V segments, but an unknown experimental factor could not be excluded. Roughly uniform sequencing depth across donors was assumed in presence/absence analyses, although this assumption may not hold. In a later analysis, TCR association rates were found to vary across HLA loci, with the most associated TCRs seen for DRB1 alleles and the fewest for HLA-C alleles. Compared with the approximately 670-donor mean, donors in an Asian-associated ancestry cluster had fewer N-insertions in productive TCRs, according to a later genetic analysis. In an earlier analysis of 500 to 650 of the donors, most TCR beta V segments appeared in productive rearrangements about 87% or about 30% of the time, broadly matching IMGT annotations. A later analysis reported that several top co-occurrence clusters appeared linked to parvovirus B19, influenza, CMV and Epstein-Barr virus. Cytomegalovirus status was reported to be diagnosed by the classifier with high specificity and sensitivity in both the original and validation cohorts. In a later analysis, around 17,000 TCR beta sequences were associated with specific HLA alleles at a false discovery rate of 0.05. In a later analysis, HLA-associated TCR beta chains showed more clonal expansion and lower generation probabilities than non-associated chains that were equally common. The authors suggested that the approach could potentially be generalized to other disease states and immunological phenotypes. A further reported finding was that TCR beta sequences accurately predicted the HLA-A and HLA-B alleles for most subjects in the first cohort. Most CMV-associated TCR beta chains appeared to be HLA-restricted in a later analysis, and the HLA associations seemed to be driven largely by CMV exposure. Most TCR sequences were observed very rarely across donors, whereas some public TCRs were present in many individuals. CMV serostatus was the only immune exposure information available for the cohort. In a later genetic analysis, a missense DCLRE1C variant was associated with V-gene and J-gene trimming of TCR beta chains, and the association was replicated in an independent cohort.

CDR1 LNHDA and CDR2 SQIVND are derived from the germline V gene (reference sequence). Trimming takes 0 bases from V and 11 bases from J, and the germline ends sit 7 bases apart. Including the terminal cysteine and phenylalanine, the CDR3 comprises 11 residues. Only CDR3 DNA is held: 33 bases, read in frame from base 1. The sample was PBMCs. The receptor's source is a woman under 30 in good health and CMV-seronegative. The rearrangement joined TRBV19 to TRBJ1-1, with the identity of the D gene unclear. At the DNA level, the sequence is TGTGCCAGTAGTATAGAGGTTGAGGCTTTCTTT. This sequence encodes CASSIEVEAFF.